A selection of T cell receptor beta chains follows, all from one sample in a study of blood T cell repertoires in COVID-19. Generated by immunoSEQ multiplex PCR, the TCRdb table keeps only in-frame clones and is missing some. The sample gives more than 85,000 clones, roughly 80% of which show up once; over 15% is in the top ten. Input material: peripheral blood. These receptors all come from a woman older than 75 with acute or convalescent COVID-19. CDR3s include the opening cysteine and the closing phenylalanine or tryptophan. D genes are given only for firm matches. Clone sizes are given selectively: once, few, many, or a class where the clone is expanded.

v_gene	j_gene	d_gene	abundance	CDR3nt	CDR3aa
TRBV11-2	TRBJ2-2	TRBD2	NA	TGTGCCAGCAGCTATTACGGGACTAGCGGGAGCGACGGGGAGCTGTTTTTT	CASSYYGTSGSDGELFF
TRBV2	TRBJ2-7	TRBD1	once	TGTGCCAGCACCTACAGGGGGAGCTCCTACGAGCAGTACTTC	CASTYRGSSYEQYF
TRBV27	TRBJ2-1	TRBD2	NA	TGTGCCAGCAGTGCACCGGGACTAGCGGGAGAGGAGTTCTTC	CASSAPGLAGEEFF
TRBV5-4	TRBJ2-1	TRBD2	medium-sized	TGTGCCAGCAGCTTGGTAGCGGGAGAAAACAATGAGCAGTTCTTC	CASSLVAGENNEQFF
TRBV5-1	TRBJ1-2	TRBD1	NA	TGCGCCAGCAGAGAGGGGGCGATCGGCTACACCTTC	CASREGAIGYTF
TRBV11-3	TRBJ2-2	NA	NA	TGTGCCAGCAGCTTCCCGCCGAGAGGGTCGAACACCGGGGAGCTGTTTTTT	CASSFPPRGSNTGELFF
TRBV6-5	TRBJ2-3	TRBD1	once	TGTGCCAGCAGGCAGGGGGTTTTCACAGATACGCAGTATTTT	CASRQGVFTDTQYF
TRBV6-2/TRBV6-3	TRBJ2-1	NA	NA	TGTGCCAGCAGTTACGTGTACTACAATGAGCAGTTCTTC	CASSYVYYNEQFF
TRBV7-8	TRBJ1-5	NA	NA	TGTGCCAGCAGCAACTCCGGTGGGGCCAATAGCAATCAGCCCCAGCATTTT	CASSNSGGANSNQPQHF
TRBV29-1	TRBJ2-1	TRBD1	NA	TGCAGCACCGGGACAGGGCCGGGTAATGAGCAGTTCTTC	CSTGTGPGNEQFF
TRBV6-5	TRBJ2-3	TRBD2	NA	TGTGCCAGCAGCCTACTAGCGGGAGGCACAGATACGCAGTATTTT	CASSLLAGGTDTQYF
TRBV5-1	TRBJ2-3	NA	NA	TGCGCCAGCAGCTTGCGAGACTCATTCACAGATACGCAGTATTTT	CASSLRDSFTDTQYF
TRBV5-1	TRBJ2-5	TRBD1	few	TGCGCCAGCAGCCTACAGGGGGTTGGAGAGACCCAGTACTTC	CASSLQGVGETQYF